These 26 T cell receptor beta chains came from one sample sequenced in a study of blood T cell repertoires in COVID-19 (dated by TCRdb to about 2020). Library generation was performed with the immunoSEQ multiplex PCR assay. TCRdb retrieved this table from immuneACCESS and kept in-frame rearrangements only. Not all clones are present; in checked studies, unresolved V genes account for under half, and no reason is known for the remainder. The table for this sample lists about 400,000 clones; roughly 87% of them were counted only once. About 3% of the sample is taken by the ten largest. Sequenced material: PBMCs or T cells enriched from blood (not recorded which). The receptors were gathered from a woman aged 25 to 45 who had recovered from COVID-19.

J is TRBJ1-6 and V is TRBV6-5; D remains ambiguous. CDR1 is MNHEY, CDR2 SVGAGI, per germline. V was clipped by 0 bases and J by 4 bases, with 10 bases between them. The CDR3 spans 16 residues. CDR3 residues: CASSYSYQKYNSPLHF. The CDR3 bases are TGTGCCAGCAGTTACTCGTATCAGAAATATAATTCACCCCTCCACTTT.

This sequence joins TRBV2 and TRBJ1-5; TRBD1 matches at 8 bases. Germline assignment: CDR1 SNHLY and CDR2 FYNNEI. V trimming: 5 bases; J trimming: 9 bases; junction bases outside the gene matches: 9. The CDR3 has 14 amino acids. The CDR3 sequence: CASSTRTGRAPQHF. Here the CDR3 DNA reads TGTGCCAGCAGTACTAGGACAGGGAGGGCGCCCCAGCATTTT.

The V and J genes are TRBV5-1 and TRBJ1-1, with 7 bases matching TRBD1. CDR3 size: 14 residues. The V gene's germline CDR1 is SGHRS and CDR2 YFSETQ. Germline trimming cut 4 bases from V and 2 bases from J; bases unmatched to any gene: 5. CDR3 sequence reads: CASSVYRGNTEAFF. CDR3 sequence (DNA): TGCGCCAGCAGCGTCTACAGGGGAAACACTGAAGCTTTCTTT. Based on the CDR3 plus reference TRBV5-1 and TRBJ1-1, the full variable domain is KAGVTQTPRYLIKTRGQQVTLSCSPISGHRSVSWYQQTPGQGLQFLFEYFSETQRNKGNFPGRFSGRQFSNSRSEMNVSTLELGDSALYLCASSVYRGNTEAFFGQGTRLTVV.

The rearrangement links TRBV6-5 to TRBJ1-1; 7 bases map to TRBD1. Germline assignment: CDR1 MNHEY and CDR2 SVGAGI. The CDR3 contains 14 residues. Trimming removed 3 bases from V and 6 bases from J; junction bases left unmatched: 7. For the CDR3, the DNA is TGTGCCAGCAGTTATCGGCAGGGGGAGGCTGAAGCTTTCTTT. It codes for CASSYRQGEAEAFF.

This chain connects TRBV2 to TRBJ2-7; D not certain. The V end lost 5 bases, the J end lost 5 bases, and 16 bases lay between the germline ends. The CDR3 runs to 14 residues. From germline, CDR1 is SNHLY and CDR2 FYNNEI. The CDR3 is CASSPDQAGNEQYF. CDR3 sequence (DNA): TGTGCCAGCAGTCCAGACCAGGCAGGAAACGAGCAGTACTTC.

The chain has TRBV6-5 and TRBJ1-5, with D maybe TRBD1 (6 bases). The CDR3 loop spans 15 amino acids. Germline V gives CDR1 MNHEY, CDR2 SVGAGI. V lost 5 bases and J lost 5, with 16 bases in between. Written as DNA, the CDR3 is TGTGCCAGCAGTCTATCCAGGGGAAGCGATCAGCCCCAGCATTTT. Translated, it gives CASSLSRGSDQPQHF.

The J gene is TRBJ1-1, the V gene TRBV18; D is unclear. V was trimmed by 3 bases and J by 2 bases, leaving 4 bases between them. The CDR3 has 12 residues. Germline V gene data show CDR1 as KGHSH and CDR2 as LQKENI. Here the CDR3 reads CASSPLNTEAFF. The CDR3 region has the DNA TGTGCCAGCTCACCCTTAAACACTGAAGCTTTCTTT.

This chain joins TRBV4-1 and TRBJ2-7; 10 bases are shared with TRBD2. The CDR3 has 16 residues. The V segment lost 0 bases and the J segment 4 bases; nucleotides outside the gene matches: 6. Germline V CDR1 and CDR2: MGHRA, YSYEKL. The CDR3 reads CASSQDRPSGSYEQYF. The CDR3 DNA sequence: TGCGCCAGCAGCCAAGATCGGCCTAGCGGGAGTTACGAGCAGTACTTC.

The genes are TRBV4-2 and TRBJ1-4; no definite D call. V lost 1 base, J lost 5 bases, and 14 bases lay in between. CDR3 length: 16 amino acids. Germline lookup yields CDR1 LGHNA and CDR2 YNFKEQ. The CDR3 here is CASSQAFGVVNEKLFF. DNA of the CDR3: TGTGCCAGCAGCCAAGCTTTCGGGGTAGTGAATGAAAAACTGTTTTTT.

V is TRBV30 and J is TRBJ2-7, with D possibly TRBD2 on 6 matching bases. The V end was cut by 0 bases, the J end by 2 bases, with 11 bases between. Germline CDR1 is GTSNPN and CDR2 is SVGIG (reference sequence). The CDR3 consists of 14 residues. The CDR3 region has the DNA TGTGCCTGGAGTGTACGCGGGGTGGCCTACGAGCAGTACTTC. Translated, it gives CAWSVRGVAYEQYF.

The rearrangement joins TRBV2 to TRBJ1-2, with D maybe TRBD1 (5 bases). Germline CDR1 and CDR2: SNHLY and FYNNEI. The CDR3 is made up of 14 amino acids. V gave up 1 base and J gave up 4 bases, with 10 bases separating them. CDR3 sequence (DNA): TGTGCCAGCAGTGAAGAGGGGAACACCTATGGCTACACCTTC. This translates into CASSEEGNTYGYTF.

This clone was detected only a few times. The chain is built from TRBV27 and TRBJ2-2; D is perhaps TRBD2 (6 bases). Germline lookup yields CDR1 MNHEY and CDR2 SMNVEV (reference sequence). CDR3 length: 15 residues. Trimming left V 8 bases short and J 2 bases short, with 15 bases between. The chain's CDR3 is CASGVGGPNTGELFF. CDR3 coding DNA: TGTGCCAGCGGGGTGGGAGGCCCTAACACCGGGGAGCTGTTTTTT.

The CDR3 here is CASSSPDRGYNEQFF. For the CDR3, the DNA is TGTGCCAGCAGCTCGCCGGACAGGGGGTACAATGAGCAGTTCTTC. J is TRBJ2-1 and V is TRBV7-2; 10 bases map to TRBD1. Unmatched junction bases numbered 4, after V lost 4 bases and J lost 4 bases. Germline V lookup: CDR1 SGHTA, CDR2 FQGNSA. This CDR3 has 15 amino acids.

The J gene is TRBJ2-7, the V gene TRBV7-8; weak D call: TRBD1 (6 bases). V dropped 5 bases and J dropped 4 bases, with 12 bases sitting between them. Germline V lookup: CDR1 SGHVS, CDR2 FQNEAQ. The CDR3 contains 13 residues. CDR3 bases: TGTGCCAGCAGCCCCACAGGGCTGTACGAGCAGTACTTC. This codes for CASSPTGLYEQYF.

V usage is TRBV14 and J usage is TRBJ1-6, with a possible D match to TRBD1 (6 bases). V was pared by 3 bases and J by 7 bases, with 10 bases between. There are 14 residues in the CDR3. Germline CDR1 SGHDN, CDR2 FVKESK. CDR3 in amino acids: CASSQGARNSPLHF. CDR3 sequence (DNA): TGTGCCAGCAGCCAGGGGGCGAGGAATTCACCCCTCCACTTT. Combining the CDR3 with reference TRBV14 and TRBJ1-6 gives the whole variable domain EAGVTQFPSHSVIEKGQTVTLRCDPISGHDNLYWYRRVMGKEIKFLLHFVKESKQDESGMPNNRFLAERTGGTYSTLKVQPAELEDSGVYFCASSQGARNSPLHFGNGTRLTVT.

The rearrangement uses TRBV18 and TRBJ1-5, with TRBD1 identical over 8 bases. V shed 4 bases and J 5 bases; nucleotides not matched to a gene: 7. Looked up from germline, CDR1 is KGHSH and CDR2 is LQKENI. The CDR3 is 15 amino acids. The CDR3 loop reads CASSLSGTGDQPQHF. CDR3 in DNA: TGTGCCAGCTCACTCTCCGGGACAGGCGATCAGCCCCAGCATTTT.

This chain uses TRBV5-6 with TRBJ1-1, with D perhaps TRBD1 (5 bases). Germline loops: CDR1 SGHDT, CDR2 YYEEEE. V was trimmed by 0 bases and J by 6 bases, leaving 9 bases between them. The CDR3 has 13 residues. In DNA, the CDR3 is TGTGCCAGCAGCTTGGGAGCGGGGGCTGAAGCTTTCTTT. Its protein is CASSLGAGAEAFF.

This clone was seen a handful of times. The chain carries TRBV19 and TRBJ1-5; TRBD1 matches 7 bases. Germline trimming cut 5 bases from V and 6 bases from J; bases unmatched to any gene: 4. Germline assignment: CDR1 LNHDA and CDR2 SQIVND (reference sequence). The CDR3 sequence is 13 residues long. This chain's CDR3 is CASSEAGGQPQHF. The CDR3 DNA reads TGTGCCAGTAGTGAGGCAGGGGGTCAGCCCCAGCATTTT.

The chain links TRBV3-1 (or the pseudogene TRBV3-2) to TRBJ2-3; TRBD2 agrees at 8 bases. Trimming removed 4 bases from V and 4 bases from J; junction bases left unmatched: 13. This CDR3 region has 17 residues. Germline CDR1 LGHDT, CDR2 YNNKEL (reference sequence). This CDR3 is CASSLLLAGGPPDTQYF. CDR3 coding DNA: TGTGCCAGCAGCCTATTGTTGGCGGGAGGCCCCCCAGATACGCAGTATTTT.

J is TRBJ1-4 and V is TRBV19; 10 nucleotides line up with TRBD1. Trimming removed 1 base from V and 6 bases from J; junction bases left unmatched: 5. The CDR3 extends over 16 amino acids. The V gene's germline CDR1 is LNHDA and CDR2 SQIVND (reference sequence). The CDR3 reads CASSIGSGQGYEKLFF. The CDR3 coding sequence is TGTGCCAGTAGTATAGGCTCGGGACAGGGGTATGAAAAACTGTTTTTT.

This clone appeared once. The genes are TRBV6-5 and TRBJ2-3; TRBD2 might be the D (6 bases). Trimming cost V 6 bases and J 4 bases, with 8 bases left between them. The CDR3 runs to 12 residues. Germline-derived CDR1 and CDR2 are MNHEY and SVGAGI. DNA for the CDR3: TGTGCCAGCAGGTCGGGGGCAGATACGCAGTATTTT. Its translation: CASRSGADTQYF.

The V gene is TRBV15, the J gene TRBJ1-4; possibly TRBD1 for D (6 bases). The CDR3 has 21 amino acids. The germline V gene has CDR1 LNHNV and CDR2 YYDKDF (reference sequence). V was trimmed by 3 bases and J by 0 bases, leaving 26 bases between them. CDR3: CATSSDVPGHSATATNEKLFF. CDR3 nucleotide sequence: TGTGCCACCAGCAGCGATGTCCCGGGACATTCTGCTACTGCAACTAATGAAAAACTGTTTTTT.

This chain uses TRBV25-1 with TRBJ2-2, with D tentatively TRBD1 (5 bases). Germline values: CDR1 MGHDK, CDR2 SYGVNS. This CDR3 comprises 14 residues. The germline V and J ends were trimmed by 6 bases and 0 bases, with 8 bases remaining between them. This CDR3 reads CASSLGPNTGELFF. The CDR3 DNA reads TGTGCCAGCAGCCTGGGGCCGAACACCGGGGAGCTGTTTTTT.

CDR3 sequence: CASSSSTSGRNEQFF. The CDR3 DNA sequence: TGTGCCAGCAGCTCCTCGACTAGCGGGAGAAATGAGCAGTTCTTC. The chain has TRBV11-2 and TRBJ2-1; 12 nucleotides align to TRBD2. This CDR3 spans 15 amino acids. The V gene end was trimmed by 4 bases and the J gene end by 7 bases; junction bases not matched to a gene: 5. Germline V lookup: CDR1 SGHAT, CDR2 FQNNGV.

This clone was recorded once. The chain couples TRBV27 to TRBJ1-6; tentative D call: TRBD1 (5 bases). The V gene lost 3 bases and the J gene lost 10 bases, with 25 bases spanning the gap. This CDR3 has 18 residues. Germline CDR1 and CDR2: MNHEY and SMNVEV (reference sequence). The CDR3 loop reads CASSFLGDSLLGGSPLHF. CDR3 nucleotide sequence: TGTGCCAGCAGTTTCCTCGGAGACAGCCTTTTGGGTGGGTCACCCCTCCACTTT.

This clone occurred a few times. This chain joins TRBV7-8 and TRBJ2-1, with 8 bases identical to TRBD2. The germline V gene has CDR1 SGHVS and CDR2 FQNEAQ. The CDR3 contains 14 residues. With 3 bases clipped from V and 9 bases from J, the junction kept 7 bases outside the gene matches. The CDR3 coding sequence is TGTGCCAGCAGCTTGGAGCGGGGGATTGGTGAGCAGTTCTTC. It codes for CASSLERGIGEQFF.